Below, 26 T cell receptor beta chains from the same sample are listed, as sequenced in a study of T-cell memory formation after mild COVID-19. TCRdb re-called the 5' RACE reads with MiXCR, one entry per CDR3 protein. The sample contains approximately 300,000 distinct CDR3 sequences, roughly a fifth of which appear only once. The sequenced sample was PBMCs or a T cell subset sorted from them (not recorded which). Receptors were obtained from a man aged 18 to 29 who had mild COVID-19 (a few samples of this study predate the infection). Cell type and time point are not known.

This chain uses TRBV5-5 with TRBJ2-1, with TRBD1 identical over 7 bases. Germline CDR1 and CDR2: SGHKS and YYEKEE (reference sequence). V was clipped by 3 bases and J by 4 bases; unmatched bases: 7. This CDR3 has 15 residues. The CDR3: CASSSPGQPYNEQFF. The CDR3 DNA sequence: TGTGCCAGCAGCTCACCGGGACAGCCTTACAATGAGCAGTTCTTC.

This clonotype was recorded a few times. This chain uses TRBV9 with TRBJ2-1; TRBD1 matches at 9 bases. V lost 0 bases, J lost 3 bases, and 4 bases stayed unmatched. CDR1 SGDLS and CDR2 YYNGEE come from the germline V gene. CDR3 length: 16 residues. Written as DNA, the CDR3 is TGTGCCAGCAGCGTAGCGGGACAGGGATTCTACAATGAGCAGTTCTTC. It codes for CASSVAGQGFYNEQFF.

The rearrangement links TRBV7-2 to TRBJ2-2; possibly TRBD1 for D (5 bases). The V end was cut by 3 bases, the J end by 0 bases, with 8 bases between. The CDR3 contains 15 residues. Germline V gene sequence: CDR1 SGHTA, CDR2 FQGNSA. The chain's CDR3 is CASSFLGANTGELFF. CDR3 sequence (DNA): TGTGCCAGCAGCTTTCTAGGGGCGAACACCGGGGAGCTGTTTTTT.

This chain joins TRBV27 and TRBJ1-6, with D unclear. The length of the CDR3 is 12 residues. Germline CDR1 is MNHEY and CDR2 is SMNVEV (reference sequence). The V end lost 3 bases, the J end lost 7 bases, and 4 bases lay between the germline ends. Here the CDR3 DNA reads TGTGCCAGCAGTTTGTGGAATTCACCCCTCCACTTT. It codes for CASSLWNSPLHF.

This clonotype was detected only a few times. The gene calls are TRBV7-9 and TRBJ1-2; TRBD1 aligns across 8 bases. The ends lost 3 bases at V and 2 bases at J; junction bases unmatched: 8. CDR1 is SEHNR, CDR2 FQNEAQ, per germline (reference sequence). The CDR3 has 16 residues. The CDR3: CASSLAGGGRNYGYTF. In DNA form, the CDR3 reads TGTGCCAGCAGCTTGGCAGGGGGCGGAAGAAACTATGGCTACACCTTC.

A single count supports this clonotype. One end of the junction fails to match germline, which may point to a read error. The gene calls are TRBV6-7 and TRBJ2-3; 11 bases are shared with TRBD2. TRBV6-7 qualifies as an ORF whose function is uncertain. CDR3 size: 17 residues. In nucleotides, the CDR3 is TGTGCCCGCAGTTTAAGGGGACTAGCGGCCAGCACAGATACGCAGTATTTT. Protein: CARSLRGLAASTDTQYF.

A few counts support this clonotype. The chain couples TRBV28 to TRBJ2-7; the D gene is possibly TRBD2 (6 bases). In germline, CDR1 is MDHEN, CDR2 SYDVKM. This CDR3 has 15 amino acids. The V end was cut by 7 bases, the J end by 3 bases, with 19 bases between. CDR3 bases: TGTGCCAGCAACTCCGGGCGGACTATGCTCTACGAGCAGTACGTC. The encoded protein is CASNSGRTMLYEQYV.

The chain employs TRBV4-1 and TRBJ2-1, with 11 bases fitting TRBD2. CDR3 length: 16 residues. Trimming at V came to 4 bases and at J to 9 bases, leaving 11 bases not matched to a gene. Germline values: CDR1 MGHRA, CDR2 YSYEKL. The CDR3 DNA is TGCGCCAGCAGCCCTGGACTAGCGGGTGCCGCGGTTGAGCAGTTCTTC. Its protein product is CASSPGLAGAAVEQFF.

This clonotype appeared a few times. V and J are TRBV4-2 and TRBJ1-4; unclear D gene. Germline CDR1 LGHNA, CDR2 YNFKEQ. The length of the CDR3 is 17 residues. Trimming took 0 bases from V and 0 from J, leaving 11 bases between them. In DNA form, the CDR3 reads TGTGCCAGCAGCCAAGAGGCCCTCGTTGCAACTAATGAAAAACTGTTTTTT. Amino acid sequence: CASSQEALVATNEKLFF.

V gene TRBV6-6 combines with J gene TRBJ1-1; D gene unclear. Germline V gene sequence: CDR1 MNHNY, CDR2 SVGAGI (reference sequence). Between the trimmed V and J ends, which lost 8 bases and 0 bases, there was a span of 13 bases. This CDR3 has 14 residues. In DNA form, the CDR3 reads TGTGCCAGCCATTTCAAGCTAGTGAACACTGAAGCTTTCTTT. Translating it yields CASHFKLVNTEAFF.

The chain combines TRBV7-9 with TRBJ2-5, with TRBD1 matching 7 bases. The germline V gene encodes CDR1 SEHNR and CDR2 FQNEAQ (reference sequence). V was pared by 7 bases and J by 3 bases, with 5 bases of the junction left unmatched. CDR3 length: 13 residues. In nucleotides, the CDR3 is TGTGCCAGCAAGGGCACAGGGGAAGAGACCCAGTACTTC. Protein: CASKGTGEETQYF.

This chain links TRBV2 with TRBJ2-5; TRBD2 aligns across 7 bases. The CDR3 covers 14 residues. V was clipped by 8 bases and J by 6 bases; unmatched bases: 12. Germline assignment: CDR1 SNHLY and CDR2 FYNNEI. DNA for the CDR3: TGTGCCAGCTGGAGCGGGGCGGGGTCCAAGACCCAGTACTTC. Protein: CASWSGAGSKTQYF.

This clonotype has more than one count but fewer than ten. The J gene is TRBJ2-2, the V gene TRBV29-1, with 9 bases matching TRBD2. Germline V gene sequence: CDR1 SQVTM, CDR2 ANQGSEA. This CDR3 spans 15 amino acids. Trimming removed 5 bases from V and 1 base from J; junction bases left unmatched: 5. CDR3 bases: TGCAGCGTTAGGAGCGGGGGGCAGAACACCGGGGAGCTGTTTTTT. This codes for CSVRSGGQNTGELFF.

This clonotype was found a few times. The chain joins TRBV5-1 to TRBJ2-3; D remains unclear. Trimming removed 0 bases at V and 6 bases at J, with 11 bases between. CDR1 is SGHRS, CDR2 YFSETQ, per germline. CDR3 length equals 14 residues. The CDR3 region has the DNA TGCGCCAGCAGCTTGGTCCCTTCCTCGGATACGCAGTATTTT. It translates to CASSLVPSSDTQYF.

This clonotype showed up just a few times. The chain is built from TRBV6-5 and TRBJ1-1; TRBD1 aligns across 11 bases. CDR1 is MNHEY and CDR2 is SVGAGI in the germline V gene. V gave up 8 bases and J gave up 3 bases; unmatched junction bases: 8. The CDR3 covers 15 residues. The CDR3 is CASSGQGAGDTEAFF. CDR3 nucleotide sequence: TGTGCCAGCTCAGGACAGGGGGCAGGTGACACTGAAGCTTTCTTT.

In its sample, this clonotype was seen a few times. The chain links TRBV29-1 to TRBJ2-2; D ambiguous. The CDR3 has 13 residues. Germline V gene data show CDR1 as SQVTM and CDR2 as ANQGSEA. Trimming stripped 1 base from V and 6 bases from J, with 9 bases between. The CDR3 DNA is TGCAGCGTTGAAGCTCGTGTGGCCGGGGAGCTGTTTTTT. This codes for CSVEARVAGELFF.

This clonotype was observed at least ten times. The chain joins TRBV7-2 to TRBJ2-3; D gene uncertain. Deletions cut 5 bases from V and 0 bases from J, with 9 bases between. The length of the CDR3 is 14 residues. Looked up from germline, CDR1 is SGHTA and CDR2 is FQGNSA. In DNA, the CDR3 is TGTGCCAGCAGCCTGACCATGAGCACAGATACGCAGTATTTT. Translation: CASSLTMSTDTQYF.

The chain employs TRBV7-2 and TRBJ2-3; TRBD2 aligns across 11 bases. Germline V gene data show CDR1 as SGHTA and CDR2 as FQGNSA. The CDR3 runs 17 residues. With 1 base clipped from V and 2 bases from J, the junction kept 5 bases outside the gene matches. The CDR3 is CASSLGDSGGVTDTQYF. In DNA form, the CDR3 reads TGTGCCAGCAGCTTAGGGGATAGCGGGGGGGTCACAGATACGCAGTATTTT.

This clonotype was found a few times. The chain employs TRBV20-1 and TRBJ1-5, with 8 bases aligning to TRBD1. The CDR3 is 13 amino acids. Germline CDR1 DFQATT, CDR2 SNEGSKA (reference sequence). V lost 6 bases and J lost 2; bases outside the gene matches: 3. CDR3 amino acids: CSAATGGNQPQHF. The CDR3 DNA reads TGCAGTGCCGCGACAGGGGGCAATCAGCCCCAGCATTTT.

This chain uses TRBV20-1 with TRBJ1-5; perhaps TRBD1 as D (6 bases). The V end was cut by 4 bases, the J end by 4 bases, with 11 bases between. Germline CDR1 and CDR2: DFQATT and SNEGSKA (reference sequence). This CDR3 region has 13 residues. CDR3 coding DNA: TGCAGTGCTACCGGGGGCGGGAATCAGCCCCAGCATTTT. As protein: CSATGGGNQPQHF.

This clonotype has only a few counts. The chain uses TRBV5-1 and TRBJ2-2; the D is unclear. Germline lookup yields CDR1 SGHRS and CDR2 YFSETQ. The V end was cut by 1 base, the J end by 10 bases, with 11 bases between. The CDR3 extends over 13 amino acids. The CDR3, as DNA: TGCGCCAGCAGCTTGTGGCCCTCCACGGAGCTGTTTTTT. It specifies CASSLWPSTELFF. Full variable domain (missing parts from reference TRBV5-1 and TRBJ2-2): KAGVTQTPRYLIKTRGQQVTLSCSPISGHRSVSWYQQTPGQGLQFLFEYFSETQRNKGNFPGRFSGRQFSNSRSEMNVSTLELGDSALYLCASSLWPSTELFFGEGSRLTVL.

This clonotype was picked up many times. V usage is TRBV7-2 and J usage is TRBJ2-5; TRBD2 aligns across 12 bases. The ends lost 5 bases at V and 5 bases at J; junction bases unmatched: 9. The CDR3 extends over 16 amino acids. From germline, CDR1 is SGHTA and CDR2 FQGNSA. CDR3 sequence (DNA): TGTGCCAGCAGCCAAGCTAGCGGGGGGGCCGGTGAGACCCAGTACTTC. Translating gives CASSQASGGAGETQYF.

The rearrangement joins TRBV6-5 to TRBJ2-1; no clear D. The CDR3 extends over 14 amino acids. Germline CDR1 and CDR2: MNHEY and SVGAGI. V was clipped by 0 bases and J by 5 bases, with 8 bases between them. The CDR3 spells CASSYSGQHNEQFF. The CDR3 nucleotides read TGTGCCAGCAGTTACTCTGGGCAGCACAATGAGCAGTTCTTC.

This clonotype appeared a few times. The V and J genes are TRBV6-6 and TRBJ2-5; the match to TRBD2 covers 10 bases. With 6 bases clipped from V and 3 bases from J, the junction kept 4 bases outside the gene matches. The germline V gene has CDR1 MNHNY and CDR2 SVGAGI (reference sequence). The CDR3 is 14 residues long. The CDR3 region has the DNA TGTGCCAGCAGCCGAGGACTAGCGGAAGAGACCCAGTACTTC. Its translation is CASSRGLAEETQYF.

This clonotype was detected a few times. The CDR3 here is CASSPVEGAYEQYF. The CDR3 DNA reads as TGCGCCAGCAGCCCCGTCGAGGGGGCCTACGAGCAGTACTTC. V usage is TRBV5-1 and J usage is TRBJ2-7; possible D gene TRBD1, 6 bases. The CDR3 spans 14 residues. Between the trimmed V and J ends, which lost 4 bases and 2 bases, there was a span of 13 bases. Germline CDR1 is SGHRS and CDR2 is YFSETQ.

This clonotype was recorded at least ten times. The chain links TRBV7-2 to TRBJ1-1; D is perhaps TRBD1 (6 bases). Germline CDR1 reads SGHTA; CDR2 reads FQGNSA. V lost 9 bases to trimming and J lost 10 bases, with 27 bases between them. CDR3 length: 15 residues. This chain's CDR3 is CASTFEGGGHRAAFF. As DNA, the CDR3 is TGTGCCAGTACGTTCGAGGGAGGGGGACATAGGGCAGCTTTCTTT.